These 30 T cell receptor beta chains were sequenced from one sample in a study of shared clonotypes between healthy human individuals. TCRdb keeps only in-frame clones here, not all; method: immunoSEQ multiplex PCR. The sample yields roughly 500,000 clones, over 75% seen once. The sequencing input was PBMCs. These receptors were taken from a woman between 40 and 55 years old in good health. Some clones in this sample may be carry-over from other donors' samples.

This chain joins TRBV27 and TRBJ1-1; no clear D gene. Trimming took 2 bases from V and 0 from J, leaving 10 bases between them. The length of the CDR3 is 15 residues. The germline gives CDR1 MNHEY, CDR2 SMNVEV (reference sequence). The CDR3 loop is CASSLSWQMNTEAFF. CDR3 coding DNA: TGTGCCAGCAGTTTAAGCTGGCAGATGAACACTGAAGCTTTCTTT.

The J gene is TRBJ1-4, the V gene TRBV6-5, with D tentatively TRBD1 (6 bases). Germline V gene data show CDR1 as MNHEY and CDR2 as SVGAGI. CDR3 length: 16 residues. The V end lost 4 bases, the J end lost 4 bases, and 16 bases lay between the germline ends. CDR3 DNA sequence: TGTGCCAGCAGTTCCGTACAGGGAGGTCTTAATGAAAAACTGTTTTTT. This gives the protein CASSSVQGGLNEKLFF.

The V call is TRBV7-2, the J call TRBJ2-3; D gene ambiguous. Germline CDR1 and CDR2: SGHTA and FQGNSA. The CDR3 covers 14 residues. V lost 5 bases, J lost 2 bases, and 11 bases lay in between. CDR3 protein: CASSLRATTDTQYF. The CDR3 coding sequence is TGTGCCAGCAGCCTCCGGGCCACCACAGATACGCAGTATTTT.

Here the CDR3 reads CASSISGGYTNEQFF. The CDR3 bases are TGTGCCAGCAGTATTAGCGGGGGATACACGAATGAGCAGTTCTTC. The rearrangement uses TRBV7-3 and TRBJ2-1; TRBD2 agrees at 9 bases. The CDR3 is 15 amino acids. The germline CDR1 and CDR2 sequences are SGHTA and FQGTGA. The V segment lost 6 bases and the J segment 7 bases; nucleotides outside the gene matches: 10.

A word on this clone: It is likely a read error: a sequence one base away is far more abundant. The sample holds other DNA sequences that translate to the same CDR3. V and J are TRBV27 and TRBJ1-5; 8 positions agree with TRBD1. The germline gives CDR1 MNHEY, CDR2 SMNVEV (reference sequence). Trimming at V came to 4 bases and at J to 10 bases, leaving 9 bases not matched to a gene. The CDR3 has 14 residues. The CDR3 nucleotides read TGTGCCAGCAGTTCTCACGACAGGGGACAACCCCAGCATTTT. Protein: CASSSHDRGQPQHF.

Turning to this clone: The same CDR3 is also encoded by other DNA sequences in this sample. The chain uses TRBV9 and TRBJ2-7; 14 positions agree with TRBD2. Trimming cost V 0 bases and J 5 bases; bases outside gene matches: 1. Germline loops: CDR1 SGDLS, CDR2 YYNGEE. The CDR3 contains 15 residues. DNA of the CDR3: TGTGCCAGCAGCGTAGGACTAGCGGGAGGGCACGAGCAGTACTTC. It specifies CASSVGLAGGHEQYF.

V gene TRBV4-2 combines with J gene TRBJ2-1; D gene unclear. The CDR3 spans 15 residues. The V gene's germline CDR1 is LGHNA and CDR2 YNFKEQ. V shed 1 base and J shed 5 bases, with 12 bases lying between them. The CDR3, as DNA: TGTGCCAGCAGCCAAGTTGGGCCAAATAACAATGAGCAGTTCTTC. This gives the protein CASSQVGPNNNEQFF.

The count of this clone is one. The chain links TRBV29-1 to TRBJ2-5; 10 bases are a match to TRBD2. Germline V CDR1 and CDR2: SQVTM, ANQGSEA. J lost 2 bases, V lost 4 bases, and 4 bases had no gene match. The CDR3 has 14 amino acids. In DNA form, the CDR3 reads TGCAGCGTTGTCCCACTAGCGGGGCAAGAGACCCAGTACTTC. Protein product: CSVVPLAGQETQYF.

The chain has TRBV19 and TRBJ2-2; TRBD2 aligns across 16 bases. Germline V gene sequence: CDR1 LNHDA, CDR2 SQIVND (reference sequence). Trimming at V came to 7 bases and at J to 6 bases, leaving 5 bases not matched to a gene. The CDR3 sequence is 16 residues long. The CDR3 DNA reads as TGTGCCAGTACCGCAGGGACTAGCGGGAGGGCCGGGGAGCTGTTTTTT. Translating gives CASTAGTSGRAGELFF.

The CDR3 loop reads CASSFFRGVNEKLFF. The DNA for the CDR3 is TGTGCCAGCAGCTTTTTCCGGGGTGTTAATGAAAAACTGTTTTTT. The chain employs TRBV7-9 and TRBJ1-4; D not resolved. V was pared by 3 bases and J by 4 bases, with 12 bases between. The CDR3 extends over 15 amino acids. The germline CDR1 and CDR2 sequences are SEHNR and FQNEAQ (reference sequence). Supplemented by reference TRBV7-9 and TRBJ1-4, the full variable domain reads DTGVSQNPRHKITKRGQNVTFRCDPISEHNRLYWYRQTLGQGPEFLTYFQNEAQLEKSRLLSDRFSAERPKGSFSTLEIQRTEQGDSAMYLCASSFFRGVNEKLFFGSGTQLSVL.

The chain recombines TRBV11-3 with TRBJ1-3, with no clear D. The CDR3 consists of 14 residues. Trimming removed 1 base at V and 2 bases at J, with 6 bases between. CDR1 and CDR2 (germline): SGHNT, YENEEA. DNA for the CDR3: TGTGCCAGCAGCTTAGGAGGACCTGGAAACACCATATATTTT. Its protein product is CASSLGGPGNTIYF.

This CDR3 is CASSLVHLSGYTF. Written as DNA, the CDR3 is TGTGCCAGCAGCTTAGTCCACCTCAGCGGCTACACCTTC. The genes are TRBV7-2 and TRBJ1-2; D is undetermined. Germline loops: CDR1 SGHTA, CDR2 FQGNSA. Between the trimmed V and J ends, which lost 1 base and 8 bases, there was a span of 11 bases. This CDR3 is 13 amino acids long.

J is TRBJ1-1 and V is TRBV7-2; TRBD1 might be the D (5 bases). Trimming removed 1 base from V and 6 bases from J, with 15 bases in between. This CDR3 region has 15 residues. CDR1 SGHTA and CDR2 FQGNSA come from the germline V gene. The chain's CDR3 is CASSLVQGGFAEAFF. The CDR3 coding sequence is TGTGCCAGCAGCTTAGTGCAGGGAGGTTTCGCTGAAGCTTTCTTT.

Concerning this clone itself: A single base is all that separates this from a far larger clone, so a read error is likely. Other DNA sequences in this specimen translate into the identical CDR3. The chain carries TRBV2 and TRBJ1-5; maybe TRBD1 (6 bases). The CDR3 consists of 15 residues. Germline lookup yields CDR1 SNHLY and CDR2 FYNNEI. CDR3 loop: CASSGMGADNQPQHF. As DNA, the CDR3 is TGTGCCAGCAGTGGCATGGGGGCTGACAATCAGCCACAGCATTTT.

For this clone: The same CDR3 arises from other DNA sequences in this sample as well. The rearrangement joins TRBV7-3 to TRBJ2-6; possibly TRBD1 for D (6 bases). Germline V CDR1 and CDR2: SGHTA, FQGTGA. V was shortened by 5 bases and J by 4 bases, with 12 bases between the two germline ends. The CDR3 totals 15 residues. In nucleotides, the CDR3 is TGTGCCAGCAGCGTAGACAGGTCAGGGGCCAACGTCCTGACTTTC. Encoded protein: CASSVDRSGANVLTF.

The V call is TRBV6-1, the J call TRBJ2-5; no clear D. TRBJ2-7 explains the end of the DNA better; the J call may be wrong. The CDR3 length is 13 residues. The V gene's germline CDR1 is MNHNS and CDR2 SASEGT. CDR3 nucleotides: TGTGCCAGCAGTGACTACAGCTCCTACGAGCAGTACTTC. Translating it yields CASSDYSSYEQYF.

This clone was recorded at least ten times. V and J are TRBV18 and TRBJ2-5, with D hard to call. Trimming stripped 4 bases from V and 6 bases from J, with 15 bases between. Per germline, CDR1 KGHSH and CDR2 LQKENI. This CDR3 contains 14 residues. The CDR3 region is CASSLEDARKTQYF. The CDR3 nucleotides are TGTGCCAGCTCACTAGAGGACGCGCGGAAGACCCAGTACTTC.

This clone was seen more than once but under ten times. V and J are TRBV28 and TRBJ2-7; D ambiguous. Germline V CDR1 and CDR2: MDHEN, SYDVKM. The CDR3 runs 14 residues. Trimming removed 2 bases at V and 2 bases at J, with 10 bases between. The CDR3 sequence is CASSLVRTPYEQYF. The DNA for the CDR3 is TGTGCCAGCAGTTTAGTTCGCACACCCTACGAGCAGTACTTC.

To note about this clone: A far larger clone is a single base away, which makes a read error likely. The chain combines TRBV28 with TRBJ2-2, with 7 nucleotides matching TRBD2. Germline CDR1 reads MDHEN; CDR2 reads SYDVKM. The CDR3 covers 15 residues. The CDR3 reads CASRGGDLNTVELFF. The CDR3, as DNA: TGTGCCAGCAGGGGAGGGGATTTGAACACCGTGGAGCTGTTTTTT.

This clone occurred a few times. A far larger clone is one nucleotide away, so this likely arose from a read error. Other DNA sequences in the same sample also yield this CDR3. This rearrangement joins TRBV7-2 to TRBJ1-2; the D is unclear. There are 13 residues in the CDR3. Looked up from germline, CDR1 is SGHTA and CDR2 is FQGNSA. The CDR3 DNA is TGTGCCAGCAGCTTAGGATCTTGGGGAGGCTACACCTTT. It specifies CASSLGSWGGYTF.

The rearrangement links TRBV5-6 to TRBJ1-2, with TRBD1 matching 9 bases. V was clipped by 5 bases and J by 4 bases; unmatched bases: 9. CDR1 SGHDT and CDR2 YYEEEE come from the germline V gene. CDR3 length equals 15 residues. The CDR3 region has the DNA TGTGCCAGCAGTTCTACCGGGACAGGGTCCTATGGCTACACCTTC. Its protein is CASSSTGTGSYGYTF.

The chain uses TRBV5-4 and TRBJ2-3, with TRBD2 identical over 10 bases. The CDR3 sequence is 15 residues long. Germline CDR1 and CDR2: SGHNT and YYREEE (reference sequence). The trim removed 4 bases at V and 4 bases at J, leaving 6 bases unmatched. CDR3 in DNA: TGTGCCAGCAGCCCGGGACTAGCGAGTGCAGATACGCAGTATTTT. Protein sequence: CASSPGLASADTQYF.

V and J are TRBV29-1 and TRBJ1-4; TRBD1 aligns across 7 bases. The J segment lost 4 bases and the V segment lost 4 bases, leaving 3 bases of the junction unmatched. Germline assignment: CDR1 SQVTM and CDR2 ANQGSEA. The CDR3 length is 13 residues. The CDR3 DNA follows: TGCAGCGTTGTGGGACAGAGTAATGAAAAACTGTTTTTT. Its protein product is CSVVGQSNEKLFF. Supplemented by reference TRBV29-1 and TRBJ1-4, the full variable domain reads SAVISQKPSRDICQRGTSLTIQCQVDSQVTMMFWYRQQPGQSLTLIATANQGSEATYESGFVIDKFPISRPNLTFSTLTVSNMSPEDSSIYLCSVVGQSNEKLFFGSGTQLSVL.

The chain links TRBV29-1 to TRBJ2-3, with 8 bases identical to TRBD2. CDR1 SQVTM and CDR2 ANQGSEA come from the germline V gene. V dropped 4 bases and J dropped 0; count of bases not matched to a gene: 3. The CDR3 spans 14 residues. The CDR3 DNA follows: TGCAGCGTTGTGGCTAGCGGGAGCACAGATACGCAGTATTTT. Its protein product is CSVVASGSTDTQYF.

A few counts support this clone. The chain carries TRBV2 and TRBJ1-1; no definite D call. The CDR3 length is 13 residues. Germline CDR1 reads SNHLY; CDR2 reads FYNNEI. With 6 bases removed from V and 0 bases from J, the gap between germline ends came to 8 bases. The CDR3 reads CASSWTVNTEAFF. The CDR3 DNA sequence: TGTGCCAGCAGCTGGACGGTGAACACTGAAGCTTTCTTT.

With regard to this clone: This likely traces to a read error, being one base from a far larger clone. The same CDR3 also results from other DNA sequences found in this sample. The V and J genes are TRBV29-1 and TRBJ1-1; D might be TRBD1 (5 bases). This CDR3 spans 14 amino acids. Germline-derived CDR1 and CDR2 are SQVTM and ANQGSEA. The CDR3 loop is CSVASGASNTEAFF. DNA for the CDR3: TGCAGCGTTGCCTCCGGGGCGTCGAACACCGAAGCTTTCTTT.

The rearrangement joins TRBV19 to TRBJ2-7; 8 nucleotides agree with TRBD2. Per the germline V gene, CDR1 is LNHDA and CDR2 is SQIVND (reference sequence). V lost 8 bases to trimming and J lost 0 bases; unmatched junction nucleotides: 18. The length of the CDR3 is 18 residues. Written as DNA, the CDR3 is TGTGCCAGTTCTCCCTTTCCCAGAAGACTAGCGAGCTCCTACGAGCAGTACTTC. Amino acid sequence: CASSPFPRRLASSYEQYF.

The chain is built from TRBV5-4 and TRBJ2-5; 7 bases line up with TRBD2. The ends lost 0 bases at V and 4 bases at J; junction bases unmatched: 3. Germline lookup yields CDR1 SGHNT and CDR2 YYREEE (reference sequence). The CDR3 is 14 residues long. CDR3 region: CASSLVAGLETQYF. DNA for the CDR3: TGTGCCAGCAGCTTGGTAGCGGGCCTAGAGACCCAGTACTTC. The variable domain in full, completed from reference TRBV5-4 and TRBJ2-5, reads ETGVTQSPTHLIKTRGQQVTLRCSSQSGHNTVSWYQQALGQGPQFIFQYYREEENGRGNFPPRFSGLQFPNYSSELNVNALELDDSALYLCASSLVAGLETQYFGPGTRLLVL.

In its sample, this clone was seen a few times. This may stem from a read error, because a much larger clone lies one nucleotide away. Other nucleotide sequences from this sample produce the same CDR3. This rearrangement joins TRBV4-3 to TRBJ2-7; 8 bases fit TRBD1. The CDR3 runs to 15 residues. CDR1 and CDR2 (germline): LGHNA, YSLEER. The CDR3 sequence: CASSPRTGPRYEQYF. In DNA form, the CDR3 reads TGCGCCAGCAGCCCCCGGACAGGGCCTCGCTACGAGCAGTACTTT.

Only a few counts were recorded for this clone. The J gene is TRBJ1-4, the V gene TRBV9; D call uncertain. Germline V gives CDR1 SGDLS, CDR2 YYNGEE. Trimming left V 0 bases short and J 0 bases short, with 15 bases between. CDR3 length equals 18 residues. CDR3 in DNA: TGTGCCAGCAGCGTAGTAAGGGCCACCAATGCAACTAATGAAAAACTGTTTTTT. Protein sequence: CASSVVRATNATNEKLFF.